The clone carrying this T cell receptor (beta chain) came up a few times. Its antigen is unidentified. The authors distributed each subset's genomic DNA evenly over several immunoSEQ plates. TCRdb's table, derived via immunoSEQ multiplex PCR, lists solely in-frame clones and lacks some. Of over 2 million clones listed, 85% to 95% were seen once; the top ten hold more than 0.1%. CDR3 length equals 11 residues. The germline CDR1 and CDR2 sequences are SNHLY and FYNNEI. The trim removed 4 bases at V and 12 bases at J, leaving 6 bases unmatched. The data were obtained in a study of shared clonotypes between healthy human individuals. Study-wide points: The study found roughly 5% of naive CD4 clonotypes shared across four donors.

The genes are TRBV2 and TRBJ2-7, with 7 bases lining up with TRBD1. Material: naive CD4+ T cells sorted from blood. Sample subset: CD45RA+ positively selected. The TCR sequence derives from a man between 18 and 29 years old in good health. The CDR3 DNA sequence: TGTGCCAGCAGTGTGGACAGGCTACTGTACTTC. This encodes CASSVDRLLYF.